The present entry profiles one T cell receptor (beta chain) with its context. Its antigen is currently unknown. The time point here: persistent/refractory GD, antithyroid drugs over 5 years with positive TRAb. RNA isolated from PBMCs was used to make the TCR library. American Thyroid Association guidelines defined how Graves' disease was diagnosed. Blood from the periphery, around 9 milliliters in all, was drawn into EDTA tubes. The sample belongs to a study of regulatory T cells in long-lasting Graves disease. Arm-PCR of CDR3 regions with iRepertoire HTBI primers generated TCR beta libraries. Each CDR3 protein is one row after TCRdb ran MiXCR on the multiplex PCR reads. The profile shows around 430,000 distinct CDR3 sequences, 22% of them singletons. This CDR3 region has 14 residues. Germline V CDR1 and CDR2: SGHKS, YYEKEE (reference sequence). V was clipped by 0 bases and J by 5 bases, with 11 bases between them.

Findings and caveats of the study: For persistent Graves' patients, TCR diversity was lower than for newly diagnosed ones.

This receptor was identified in a female donor with Graves disease. This chain connects TRBV5-5 to TRBJ1-2; D uncertain. Sequenced here: peripheral blood mononuclear cells (PBMCs), sampled when the disease was refractory, from a patient treated with antithyroid drugs. CDR3 in amino acids: CASSLAVLSYGYTF. The DNA for the CDR3 is TGTGCCAGCAGCTTGGCGGTTTTGAGTTATGGCTACACCTTC.